The 3 T cell receptor beta chains below all came from one sample that was sequenced in a study of CD8 T cells in Susac syndrome. Random-hexamer reverse transcription was applied to about 0.45 to 1 ug RNA. TCRdb re-derived calls from the immunoSEQ multiplex PCR reads in MiXCR, one entry per CDR3 protein. The table records around 280,000 distinct CDR3 sequences, under 95% of them present only once. The sequenced sample was CD4+ T cells from PBMCs. The receptors stem from a human donor with multiple sclerosis.

The chain joins TRBV6-5 to TRBJ1-2; D unresolved. V was clipped by 5 bases and J by 1 base, with 11 bases between them. The germline CDR1 and CDR2 sequences are MNHEY and SVGAGI. This CDR3 comprises 14 residues. CDR3 in DNA: TGTGCCAGCAGTCGCTCCGGAGGTAACTATGGCTACACCTTC. Protein: CASSRSGGNYGYTF.

This clonotype was seen a single time. The J gene is TRBJ2-7, the V gene TRBV12-3 or TRBV12-4, with a tentative D call TRBD1 (6 bases). The germline V and J ends were trimmed by 6 bases and 8 bases, with 32 bases remaining between them. This CDR3 is built from 18 residues. The CDR3 DNA is TGTGCCAGCAGCTCCGTGGAACAGGGTGGGCTAGTGAGCGGCAAGCAGTACTTC. This gives the protein CASSSVEQGGLVSGKQYF.

The rearrangement links TRBV11-3 to TRBJ2-1, with TRBD2 identical over 8 bases. With V trimmed by 2 bases and J by 8 bases, 8 bases remained unmatched. Germline CDR1 reads SGHNT; CDR2 reads YENEEA. This CDR3 is 15 amino acids long. This CDR3 is CASSLSGGLHDEQFF. DNA of the CDR3: TGTGCCAGCAGCTTAAGCGGGGGCCTGCACGATGAGCAGTTCTTC.